The 28 T cell receptor beta chains below were found in one sample sequenced in a study of CD8 T cells in Susac syndrome. Random hexamers were used to reverse transcribe roughly 0.45 to 1 ug of RNA. TCRdb fed the immunoSEQ multiplex PCR reads into MiXCR, producing one record per CDR3 protein. The profile shows about 210,000 distinct CDR3 sequences, around 96% of them singletons. The sample was CD4+ T cells from PBMCs. These receptors all come from a human donor with multiple sclerosis.

This chain uses TRBV30 with TRBJ2-5; D not certain. Looked up from germline, CDR1 is GTSNPN and CDR2 is SVGIG (reference sequence). Trimming took 0 bases from V and 1 from J, leaving 6 bases between them. CDR3 length: 13 amino acids. The CDR3 loop reads CAWSVLSQETQYF. For the CDR3, the DNA is TGTGCCTGGAGTGTACTGAGCCAAGAGACCCAGTACTTC.

This sequence joins TRBV20-1 and TRBJ2-2; D unresolved. CDR1 is DFQATT and CDR2 is SNEGSKA in the germline V gene (reference sequence). Trimming took 5 bases from V and 0 from J, leaving 7 bases between them. This CDR3 contains 13 residues. CDR3 amino acids: CSAPPPNTGELFF. Written as DNA, the CDR3 is TGCAGTGCTCCCCCCCCGAACACCGGGGAGCTGTTTTTT.

V is TRBV4-1 and J is TRBJ2-7, with D unclear. The germline V gene has CDR1 MGHRA and CDR2 YSYEKL. The CDR3 has 13 amino acids. V was cut by 0 bases and J by 3 bases, with 6 bases left in between. For the CDR3, the DNA is TGCGCCAGCAGCCAAGAGGACCTCTACGAGCAGTACTTC. This translates into CASSQEDLYEQYF.

The chain has TRBV4-1 and TRBJ2-3; perhaps D is TRBD1 or TRBD2 (5 bases each). The CDR3 is made up of 16 amino acids. Trimming pared 0 bases from V and 1 base from J, leaving 11 bases between. Germline V gene sequence: CDR1 MGHRA, CDR2 YSYEKL. The DNA for the CDR3 is TGCGCCAGCAGCCAAGAGAGGGACGACCGCACAGATACGCAGTATTTT. Its protein is CASSQERDDRTDTQYF.

J is TRBJ2-7 and V is TRBV27; D remains unclear. V lost 10 bases and J lost 5, with 18 bases in between. This CDR3 is built from 13 residues. The germline CDR1 and CDR2 sequences are MNHEY and SMNVEV (reference sequence). CDR3 sequence: CATQELGLDEQYF. The CDR3 nucleotides are TGTGCCACCCAGGAATTGGGGTTAGACGAGCAGTACTTC.

The chain links TRBV30 to TRBJ1-1; perhaps TRBD1 as D (6 bases). This CDR3 region has 11 residues. V lost 0 bases and J 7 bases, leaving 6 bases between the germline ends. Germline V CDR1 and CDR2: GTSNPN, SVGIG (reference sequence). CDR3 bases: TGTGCCTGGAGTGTAGGGGGTGAAGCTTTCTTT. Residues: CAWSVGGEAFF. Full variable domain (remainder filled in from reference TRBV30 and TRBJ1-1): SQTIHQWPATLVQPVGSPLSLECTVEGTSNPNLYWYRQAAGRGLQLLFYSVGIGQISSEVPQNLSASRPQDRQFILSSKKLLLSDSGFYLCAWSVGGEAFFGQGTRLTVV.

The genes are TRBV12-5 and TRBJ1-4; 11 nucleotides match TRBD1. Unmatched junction bases numbered 5, after V lost 3 bases and J lost 8 bases. Germline loops: CDR1 LGHNT, CDR2 FRNRAP. The CDR3 runs 15 residues. For the CDR3, the DNA is TGTGCTAGTGGTTTAGGACAGGGGGCAGAAGAAAAACTGTTTTTT. Translation gives CASGLGQGAEEKLFF. The complete variable domain, with remaining parts taken from reference TRBV12-5 and TRBJ1-4, reads DARVTQTPRHKVTEMGQEVTMRCQPILGHNTVFWYRQTMMQGLELLAYFRNRAPLDDSGMPKDRFSAEMPDATLATLKIQPSEPRDSAVYFCASGLGQGAEEKLFFGSGTQLSVL.

This chain connects TRBV4-2 to TRBJ2-3; 7 positions match TRBD1. The CDR3 is 15 residues long. CDR1 and CDR2 (germline): LGHNA, YNFKEQ. V lost 7 bases to trimming and J lost 5 bases; unmatched junction nucleotides: 12. The CDR3 DNA is TGTGCCAGCATGAAGGAACAGGGGCTAGGAGATACGCAGTATTTT. It translates to CASMKEQGLGDTQYF.

This sequence joins TRBV29-1 and TRBJ1-2; no definite D call. Between the trimmed V and J ends, which lost 4 bases and 4 bases, there was a span of 16 bases. CDR3 length: 14 amino acids. Germline V CDR1 and CDR2: SQVTM, ANQGSEA. CDR3: CSVGGLGAAYGYTF. In DNA, the CDR3 is TGCAGCGTTGGTGGGCTCGGCGCGGCCTATGGCTACACCTTC.

The genes are TRBV30 and TRBJ1-1, with D perhaps matching TRBD1 (5 bases). The germline V gene has CDR1 GTSNPN and CDR2 SVGIG (reference sequence). Trimming cost V 3 bases and J 1 base, with 12 bases left between them. This CDR3 comprises 14 residues. This chain's CDR3 is CAWSDGTANTEAFF. CDR3 in DNA: TGTGCCTGGAGCGACGGGACGGCGAACACTGAAGCTTTCTTT.

The chain couples TRBV4-1 to TRBJ2-1, with no clear D. V lost 0 bases, J lost 4 bases, and 13 bases lay in between. CDR1 is MGHRA and CDR2 is YSYEKL in the germline V gene. CDR3 length equals 16 residues. This CDR3 is CASSQDWATLYNEQFF. The CDR3, as DNA: TGCGCCAGCAGCCAAGACTGGGCGACCTTATACAATGAGCAGTTCTTC.

This clonotype was seen a few times. The chain employs TRBV2 and TRBJ1-1; maybe TRBD1 (6 bases). The CDR3 length is 14 residues. CDR1 is SNHLY and CDR2 is FYNNEI in the germline V gene. The V end was cut by 8 bases, the J end by 2 bases, with 15 bases between. Written as DNA, the CDR3 is TGTGCCAGCTCCACTCGGACAGAAAACACTGAAGCTTTCTTT. Its protein is CASSTRTENTEAFF.

V usage is TRBV7-9 and J usage is TRBJ2-1; 9 nucleotides agree with TRBD2. Per germline, CDR1 SEHNR and CDR2 FQNEAQ (reference sequence). The junction had 14 bases not matched to a gene; V was cut back by 11 bases and J by 9 bases. The CDR3 is 14 residues long. The CDR3 bases are TGTGCCGGGGGGGTCCTAGCGGGACGGGGTGAGCAGTTCTTC. This gives the protein CAGGVLAGRGEQFF.

The chain carries TRBV20-1 and TRBJ2-1; 8 bases are a match to TRBD2. The CDR3 is made up of 14 amino acids. V dropped 3 bases and J dropped 8; count of bases not matched to a gene: 9. The germline V gene encodes CDR1 DFQATT and CDR2 SNEGSKA (reference sequence). The CDR3 sequence: CSASYSGSQDEQFF. In DNA form, the CDR3 reads TGCAGTGCTAGTTACAGCGGGAGTCAGGATGAGCAGTTCTTC.

V is TRBV12-3 or TRBV12-4 and J is TRBJ2-7; D remains unclear. The CDR3 runs 11 residues. The V end lost 5 bases, the J end lost 3 bases, and 5 bases lay between the germline ends. Here the CDR3 DNA reads TGTGCCAGCAGTGCCAACTACGAGCAGTACTTC. This translates into CASSANYEQYF.

The rearrangement uses TRBV20-1 and TRBJ2-3; 8 bases map to TRBD1. CDR1 is DFQATT, CDR2 SNEGSKA, per germline (reference sequence). After removal of 4 bases from V and 3 bases from J, the junction contained 3 bases not matched to a gene. CDR3 size: 13 residues. The CDR3 DNA reads as TGCAGTGCTAATGGACAGGGAACAGATACGCAGTATTTT. It yields the protein CSANGQGTDTQYF.

This chain uses TRBV7-2 with TRBJ1-2; D is ambiguous. Germline values: CDR1 SGHTA, CDR2 FQGNSA. V was clipped by 5 bases and J by 5 bases, with 18 bases between them. The CDR3 spans 15 residues. The CDR3 DNA is TGTGCCAGCAGCCTAAGCGGAGGACCCTCTTATGGCTACACCTTC. Translating it yields CASSLSGGPSYGYTF.

The chain combines TRBV15 with TRBJ1-4, with 8 bases fitting TRBD1. Unmatched junction bases numbered 2, after V lost 2 bases and J lost 3 bases. Germline V lookup: CDR1 LNHNV, CDR2 YYDKDF (reference sequence). The CDR3 spans 15 residues. This CDR3 is CATSRRTGPNEKLFF. DNA of the CDR3: TGTGCCACCAGCAGAAGGACAGGGCCTAATGAAAAACTGTTTTTT.

The V gene is TRBV20-1, the J gene TRBJ1-2; D not certain. The CDR3 contains 9 residues. Trimming took 6 bases from V and 7 from J, leaving 6 bases between them. The V gene's germline CDR1 is DFQATT and CDR2 SNEGSKA (reference sequence). CDR3: CSAIPGYTF. CDR3 DNA: TGCAGTGCCATCCCTGGCTACACCTTC.

This clonotype was seen a single time. The rearrangement joins TRBV20-1 to TRBJ2-2; weak D call: TRBD2 (6 bases). The V gene's germline CDR1 is DFQATT and CDR2 SNEGSKA (reference sequence). The V and J ends lost 0 bases and 6 bases respectively, with 8 bases between them. The CDR3 extends over 13 amino acids. CDR3 DNA: TGCAGTGCTAGAGACGGGGGTGCCGGGGAGCTGTTTTTT. Translating gives CSARDGGAGELFF.

The chain links TRBV7-8 to TRBJ2-7, with D perhaps matching TRBD2 (6 bases). V lost 5 bases and J lost 13, with 18 bases in between. Germline V gene lookup returns CDR1 SGHVS and CDR2 FQNEAQ. This CDR3 comprises 12 residues. This CDR3 reads CASSARADGGYF. In DNA, the CDR3 is TGTGCCAGCAGCGCCCGGGCCGACGGGGGATACTTC.

The chain combines TRBV18 with TRBJ2-3, with a tentative D call TRBD1 (6 bases). The length of the CDR3 is 14 residues. V was clipped by 4 bases and J by 4 bases, with 12 bases between them. The germline CDR1 and CDR2 sequences are KGHSH and LQKENI. CDR3 DNA: TGTGCCAGCTCACGGGGGCCAACCCCAGATACGCAGTATTTT. Encoded protein: CASSRGPTPDTQYF.

The chain recombines TRBV18 with TRBJ2-1; unclear D gene. The CDR3 length is 15 residues. In germline, CDR1 is KGHSH, CDR2 LQKENI. V was trimmed by 6 bases and J by 0 bases, leaving 12 bases between them. The CDR3 DNA is TGTGCCAGCTCCCGCGACCGAAACTCCTACAATGAGCAGTTCTTC. This gives the protein CASSRDRNSYNEQFF.

The gene calls are TRBV20-1 and TRBJ1-5; D might be TRBD1 (5 bases). The length of the CDR3 is 12 residues. Trimming removed 2 bases at V and 6 bases at J, with 8 bases between. Looked up from germline, CDR1 is DFQATT and CDR2 is SNEGSKA (reference sequence). DNA for the CDR3: TGCAGTGCTAGATTGGGGACTCAGCCCCAGCATTTT. This gives the protein CSARLGTQPQHF.

This clonotype occurred once. The chain carries TRBV2 and TRBJ2-7; TRBD1 aligns across 7 bases. The CDR3 totals 14 residues. CDR1 is SNHLY and CDR2 is FYNNEI in the germline V gene. Trimming at V came to 6 bases and at J to 3 bases, leaving 8 bases not matched to a gene. The CDR3 loop is CASRSEGASYEQYF. CDR3 bases: TGTGCCAGCAGGAGTGAGGGGGCGAGCTACGAGCAGTACTTC.

The chain has TRBV20-1 and TRBJ2-7; 8 bases map to TRBD1. V lost 2 bases, J lost 4 bases, and 1 base stayed unmatched. The CDR3 is 12 residues long. Germline V gene data show CDR1 as DFQATT and CDR2 as SNEGSKA (reference sequence). The CDR3 spells CSARRQGYEQYF. DNA for the CDR3: TGCAGTGCTAGACGACAGGGGTACGAGCAGTACTTC.

The rearrangement uses TRBV28 and TRBJ2-7, with D perhaps assigned TRBD1 or TRBD2 (6 bases each). The CDR3 is 11 amino acids. The germline V gene has CDR1 MDHEN and CDR2 SYDVKM. V was clipped by 3 bases and J by 9 bases, with 9 bases between them. The CDR3 nucleotides are TGTGCCAGCAGTTTCCGGGGGCCGCAGTACTTC. Residues: CASSFRGPQYF.

The rearrangement joins TRBV2 to TRBJ1-1; D gene unclear. Looked up from germline, CDR1 is SNHLY and CDR2 is FYNNEI. CDR3 size: 15 residues. V lost 4 bases, J lost 0 bases, and 12 bases lay in between. The CDR3 DNA reads as TGTGCCAGCAGTGTTTCGATGGGCTTGAACACTGAAGCTTTCTTT. Translation gives CASSVSMGLNTEAFF.